Listed below are T cell receptor beta chains from one sample, sequenced in a study of cytomegalovirus exposure and HLA in healthy donors. The table came from immunoSEQ multiplex PCR; TCRdb's copy has only in-frame clones and leaves some out. The table includes 150,000 or so clones, approximately 91% detected once. Sequencing used PBMCs. The receptors derive from a young woman in good health and CMV-seropositive. Both conserved end residues are part of each CDR3. Fields, in order: clone size, J gene, D gene, V gene, CDR3 DNA, CDR3 protein. A D gene is named only where the DNA matches it firmly. Only part of the rows carry a size: once, few, many, or a class if the clone is expanded.

>-|TRBJ2-7|TRBD1|TRBV5-5
TGTGCCAGCAGCTTGGGGTGGGACAGGGTCTTC
CASSLGWDRVF
>once|TRBJ1-2|TRBD1|TRBV7-9
TGTGCCAGCAGCTTAGATGGACAGGTGCTGTATGGCTACACCTTC
CASSLDGQVLYGYTF
>-|TRBJ1-1|TRBD1|TRBV29-1
TGCAGCGTTGAAGACATGGACAGGGGAAGGACTGAAGCTTTCTTT
CSVEDMDRGRTEAFF
>-|TRBJ2-1|TRBD1|TRBV29-1
TGCAGCGTTGGTCGGACAGGGGGCAACCATGAGCAGTTCTTC
CSVGRTGGNHEQFF
>-|TRBJ2-6|-|TRBV30
TGTGCCTGGAGCCATTCTGGGGCCAACGTCCTGACTTTC
CAWSHSGANVLTF
>-|TRBJ2-7|TRBD1|TRBV29-1
TGCAGCGTTGGTGGACAGGGGTCCTACGAGCAGTACTTC
CSVGGQGSYEQYF
>-|TRBJ2-3|-|TRBV29-1
TGCAGCGTTGGGCAGGGGGGAGATACGCAGTATTTT
CSVGQGGDTQYF
>-|TRBJ2-2|TRBD2|TRBV4-3
TGCGCCAGCAGCCGACGTAGCGGGCACACCGGGGAGCTGTTTTTT
CASSRRSGHTGELFF
>-|TRBJ1-2|TRBD1|TRBV28
TGTGCCAGCAGTGAAAGCCGGGACAGGGGGGGCTACACCTTC
CASSESRDRGGYTF
>-|TRBJ2-1|-|TRBV29-1
TGCAGCGTTGACTATGGACTTCCAACCGGGGGGTTCTTC
CSVDYGLPTGGFF
>once|TRBJ2-7|TRBD2|TRBV13
TGTGCCAGCAGCCCCCCGCACGGGCTAGCGGATTCCTACGAGCAGTACTTC
CASSPPHGLADSYEQYF
>-|TRBJ2-7|-|TRBV9
TGTGCCAGCAGCGCCACTGGGGGACACAACTCCTACGAGCAGTACTTC
CASSATGGHNSYEQYF
>few|TRBJ2-7|-|TRBV28
TGTGCCAGCATTAGCGGTCTCTCCTACGAGCAGTACTTC
CASISGLSYEQYF
>-|TRBJ1-1|-|TRBV30
TGTGCCTGGAACCCGGGGGAGGAGAACACTGAAGCTTTCTTT
CAWNPGEENTEAFF